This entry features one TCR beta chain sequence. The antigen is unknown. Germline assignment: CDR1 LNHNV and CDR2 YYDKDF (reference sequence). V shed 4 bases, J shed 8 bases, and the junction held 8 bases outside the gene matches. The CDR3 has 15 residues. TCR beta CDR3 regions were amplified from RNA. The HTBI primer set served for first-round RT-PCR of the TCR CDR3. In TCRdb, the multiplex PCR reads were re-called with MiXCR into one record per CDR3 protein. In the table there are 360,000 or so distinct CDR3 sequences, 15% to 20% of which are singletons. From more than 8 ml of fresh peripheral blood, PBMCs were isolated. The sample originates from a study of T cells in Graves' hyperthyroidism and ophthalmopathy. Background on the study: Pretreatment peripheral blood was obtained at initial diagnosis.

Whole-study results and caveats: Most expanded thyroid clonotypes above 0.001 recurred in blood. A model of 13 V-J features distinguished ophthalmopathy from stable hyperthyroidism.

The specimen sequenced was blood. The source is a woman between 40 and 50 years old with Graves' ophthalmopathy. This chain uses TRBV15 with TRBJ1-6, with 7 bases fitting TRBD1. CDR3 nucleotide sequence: TGTGCCACCAGCATGAGTCGGGACAGTTATTCACCCCTCCACTTT. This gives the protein CATSMSRDSYSPLHF.